Listed here are 5 T cell receptor beta chains from one sample, sequenced in a study of response to subunit inactivated influenza vaccine. Each CDR3 protein gets one entry after TCRdb re-called the RT-PCR reads with MiXCR. The repertoire includes roughly 570,000 distinct CDR3 sequences, approximately 14% of them detected once, and roughly 10% sits in the top ten. Sequences were derived from PBMCs from blood, sampled about 11 days after vaccination. These receptors came from a man aged 50 to 60 who received an inactivated influenza vaccine.

This clonotype was recorded at least ten times. The chain uses TRBV6-2 or TRBV6-3 and TRBJ2-7; no reliable D call. CDR1 and CDR2 (germline): MNHEY, SVGEGT. Trimming took off 2 bases at V and 3 bases at J, with 8 bases between the two ends. The CDR3 has 13 amino acids. The CDR3 DNA reads as TGTGCCAGCAGTTACCTCCGCGGCTACGAGCAGTACTTC. It yields the protein CASSYLRGYEQYF.

This chain uses TRBV5-6 with TRBJ2-7, with TRBD2 matching over 7 bases. Germline trimming cut 0 bases from V and 2 bases from J; bases unmatched to any gene: 5. The CDR3 extends over 15 amino acids. Germline V gene data show CDR1 as SGHDT and CDR2 as YYEEEE. CDR3 sequence reads: CASSLVGRGAYEQYF. The DNA for the CDR3 is TGTGCCAGCAGCTTGGTCGGACGGGGGGCCTACGAGCAGTACTTC.

This clonotype was counted ten times or more. The CDR3 DNA sequence: TGCGCCAGCAGCCAAGCAATTCCAGGGGCGGCGGGAAACACCATATATTTT. Residues: CASSQAIPGAAGNTIYF. This chain uses TRBV4-3 with TRBJ1-3; D might be TRBD1 (6 bases). The ends were cut back, 1 base at V and 4 bases at J, with 17 bases in the middle. This CDR3 comprises 17 residues. Germline V gene lookup returns CDR1 LGHNA and CDR2 YSLEER.

This chain uses TRBV12-3 or TRBV12-4 with TRBJ2-3; 13 positions match TRBD2. Trimming removed 5 bases from V and 3 bases from J; junction bases left unmatched: 5. CDR3 size: 16 residues. CDR3 sequence reads: CASSILAGGPTDTQYF. The CDR3 nucleotides are TGTGCCAGCAGTATACTAGCGGGGGGGCCTACAGATACGCAGTATTTT.

The chain recombines TRBV10-3 with TRBJ2-2; tentatively, D is TRBD1 (6 bases). With 7 bases removed from V and 6 bases from J, the gap between germline ends came to 12 bases. Germline CDR1 ENHRY, CDR2 SYGVKD. The CDR3 has 13 amino acids. CDR3 nucleotide sequence: TGTGCCATCACTAACAGGGAATCCGGGGAGCTGTTTTTT. This translates into CAITNRESGELFF.